These 18 T cell receptor beta chains were all obtained from the same sample, sequenced in a study of T cell changes during pregnancy in multiple sclerosis. Sequenced by immunoSEQ multiplex PCR; TCRdb stores in-frame clones only, minus some. Found here are fewer than 140,000 clones, 85% to 95% of them singletons; the top ten hold roughly 1.5%. The sequencing used peripheral blood, collected after pregnancy. These TCRs come from a female donor with multiple sclerosis, enrolled in a pregnancy study.

V usage is TRBV5-1 and J usage is TRBJ1-2; the match to TRBD1 covers 7 bases. CDR1 is SGHRS, CDR2 YFSETQ, per germline. CDR3 size: 16 residues. The junction had 13 bases not matched to a gene; V was cut back by 4 bases and J by 4 bases. This CDR3 is CASSPDPQGYGYGYTF. The CDR3 DNA is TGCGCCAGCAGCCCGGACCCACAGGGGTACGGCTATGGCTACACCTTC.

The rearrangement uses TRBV5-1 and TRBJ2-4, with D possibly being TRBD2 (5 bases). The CDR3 has 15 amino acids. Germline lookup yields CDR1 SGHRS and CDR2 YFSETQ. Trimming removed 0 bases at V and 6 bases at J, with 13 bases between. CDR3 residues: CASSLVPGETNIQYF. The CDR3 DNA sequence: TGCGCCAGCAGCTTGGTTCCCGGGGAGACAAACATTCAGTACTTC.

The chain combines TRBV27 with TRBJ2-7, with D possibly TRBD2 on 5 matching bases. Trimming left V 6 bases short and J 0 bases short, with 9 bases between. Germline lookup yields CDR1 MNHEY and CDR2 SMNVEV (reference sequence). The CDR3 has 13 amino acids. For the CDR3, the DNA is TGTGCCAGCAGGAGGACTGTCTCCTACGAGCAGTACTTC. Its protein product is CASRRTVSYEQYF.

The chain couples TRBV27 to TRBJ1-1; unclear D gene. Trimming took 9 bases from V and 0 from J, leaving 5 bases between them. Germline CDR1 and CDR2: MNHEY and SMNVEV (reference sequence). The CDR3 runs to 11 residues. The CDR3 here is CARSVNTEAFF. The DNA of the CDR3 is TGTGCCAGGTCGGTGAACACTGAAGCTTTCTTT.

This chain links TRBV7-9 with TRBJ1-2; 9 bases are shared with TRBD1. The V and J ends lost 5 bases and 8 bases, in that order; junction bases with no gene match: 21. Per the germline V gene, CDR1 is SEHNR and CDR2 is FQNEAQ (reference sequence). The CDR3 is made up of 18 amino acids. The CDR3 reads CASSQFGQFGQGWGGYTF. For the CDR3, the DNA is TGTGCCAGCAGCCAATTTGGTCAATTCGGACAGGGGTGGGGAGGCTACACCTTC. The variable domain in full, completed from reference TRBV7-9 and TRBJ1-2, reads DTGVSQNPRHKITKRGQNVTFRCDPISEHNRLYWYRQTLGQGPEFLTYFQNEAQLEKSRLLSDRFSAERPKGSFSTLEIQRTEQGDSAMYLCASSQFGQFGQGWGGYTFGSGTRLTVV.

This clone showed up just once. This chain connects TRBV9 to TRBJ2-1; D unclear. The V end was cut by 0 bases, the J end by 0 bases, with 10 bases between. The CDR3 runs 16 residues. Germline assignment: CDR1 SGDLS and CDR2 YYNGEE. DNA of the CDR3: TGTGCCAGCAGCGTAGCTACCCAGGACTCCTACAATGAGCAGTTCTTC. Amino acid sequence: CASSVATQDSYNEQFF.

V is TRBV29-1 and J is TRBJ2-4, with D hard to call. This CDR3 contains 12 residues. V dropped 5 bases and J dropped 0 bases, with 5 bases sitting between them. The germline V gene encodes CDR1 SQVTM and CDR2 ANQGSEA. The CDR3: CSVRLAKNIQYF. The CDR3 DNA follows: TGCAGCGTTAGACTAGCCAAAAACATTCAGTACTTC. Together with reference TRBV29-1 and TRBJ2-4, the CDR3 gives the full variable domain: SAVISQKPSRDICQRGTSLTIQCQVDSQVTMMFWYRQQPGQSLTLIATANQGSEATYESGFVIDKFPISRPNLTFSTLTVSNMSPEDSSIYLCSVRLAKNIQYFGAGTRLSVL.

The chain employs TRBV27 and TRBJ2-7; TRBD2 agrees at 7 bases. J gave up 8 bases and V 3 bases, and 7 bases lay outside the gene matches. CDR1 is MNHEY, CDR2 SMNVEV, per germline (reference sequence). CDR3 size: 13 residues. The CDR3 reads CASSLGGGSQQYF. CDR3 DNA sequence: TGTGCCAGCAGTTTGGGGGGGGGATCACAGCAGTACTTC.

The V call is TRBV9, the J call TRBJ2-7; D call uncertain. The CDR3 sequence is 17 residues long. Germline CDR1 and CDR2: SGDLS and YYNGEE. Deletions cut 0 bases from V and 1 base from J, with 17 bases between. The CDR3 spells CASSVGSEESFSYEQYF. CDR3 sequence (DNA): TGTGCCAGCAGCGTAGGCTCCGAGGAGAGTTTTTCCTACGAGCAGTACTTC.

This chain connects TRBV2 to TRBJ2-2; D possibly corresponds to TRBD1 (5 bases). The V gene lost 1 base and the J gene lost 7 bases, with 10 bases spanning the gap. In germline, CDR1 is SNHLY, CDR2 FYNNEI. CDR3 length equals 14 residues. The CDR3 spells CASSEGQGGGELFF. In nucleotides, the CDR3 is TGTGCCAGCAGTGAAGGGCAGGGCGGCGGGGAGCTGTTTTTT.

The V call is TRBV5-1, the J call TRBJ2-1; TRBD2 aligns across 11 bases. From germline, CDR1 is SGHRS and CDR2 YFSETQ. The junction had 3 bases not matched to a gene; V was cut back by 4 bases and J by 0 bases. There are 16 residues in the CDR3. CDR3 amino acids: CASSPLAGGSYNEQFF. Written as DNA, the CDR3 is TGCGCCAGCAGCCCGCTAGCGGGGGGCTCCTACAATGAGCAGTTCTTC. The whole variable domain, filled in from reference TRBV5-1 and TRBJ2-1, reads KAGVTQTPRYLIKTRGQQVTLSCSPISGHRSVSWYQQTPGQGLQFLFEYFSETQRNKGNFPGRFSGRQFSNSRSEMNVSTLELGDSALYLCASSPLAGGSYNEQFFGPGTRLTVL.

The rearrangement uses TRBV5-1 and TRBJ1-2, with a tentative D call TRBD1 (5 bases). V dropped 1 base and J dropped 0 bases, with 16 bases sitting between them. Germline loops: CDR1 SGHRS, CDR2 YFSETQ. The CDR3 totals 17 residues. This CDR3 is CASSLRTGSGANYGYTF. DNA for the CDR3: TGCGCCAGCAGCTTGAGAACAGGTAGTGGGGCTAACTATGGCTACACCTTC.

V is TRBV6-5 and J is TRBJ1-2; 8 positions match TRBD1. Trimming at V came to 6 bases and at J to 7 bases, leaving 10 bases not matched to a gene. The CDR3 sequence is 14 residues long. Germline V gene data show CDR1 as MNHEY and CDR2 as SVGAGI. CDR3 protein: CASRFYDRGSGYTF. CDR3 DNA: TGTGCCAGCAGATTCTATGACAGGGGATCTGGCTACACCTTC.

The chain carries TRBV19 and TRBJ1-1, with D tentatively TRBD1 (5 bases). Trimming shortened V by 7 bases and J by 4 bases, and 13 bases separated the two germline ends. This CDR3 comprises 13 residues. Looked up from germline, CDR1 is LNHDA and CDR2 is SQIVND (reference sequence). DNA of the CDR3: TGTGCCAGTATGGAAAATAGGGGCACTGAAGCTTTCTTT. Residues: CASMENRGTEAFF. The full variable domain, with the rest looked up from reference TRBV19 and TRBJ1-1, is DGGITQSPKYLFRKEGQNVTLSCEQNLNHDAMYWYRQDPGQGLRLIYYSQIVNDFQKGDIAEGYSVSREKKESFPLTVTSAQKNPTAFYLCASMENRGTEAFFGQGTRLTVV.

The chain employs TRBV7-7 and TRBJ2-7, with 7 bases identical to TRBD1. CDR3 size: 15 residues. Germline-derived CDR1 and CDR2 are SSHAT and FNYEAQ (reference sequence). Trimming cost V 0 bases and J 2 bases; bases outside gene matches: 4. The CDR3 loop is CASSLAKGTAYEQYF. The CDR3 DNA reads as TGTGCCAGCAGCTTAGCGAAGGGGACAGCCTACGAGCAGTACTTC.

The V call is TRBV6-5, the J call TRBJ1-4; a possible D gene is TRBD1 (6 bases). This CDR3 has 15 amino acids. V lost 3 bases and J lost 8, with 16 bases in between. CDR1 is MNHEY, CDR2 SVGAGI, per germline. In nucleotides, the CDR3 is TGTGCCAGCAGTTATTCCGGACAGCCCGGAGAAAAACTGTTTTTT. It specifies CASSYSGQPGEKLFF.

This sequence joins TRBV15 and TRBJ1-1; D unresolved. V was trimmed by 0 bases and J by 0 bases, leaving 8 bases between them. The CDR3 spans 15 residues. The V gene's germline CDR1 is LNHNV and CDR2 YYDKDF (reference sequence). The chain's CDR3 is CATSRDKLMNTEAFF. The CDR3 DNA follows: TGTGCCACCAGCAGAGATAAGCTAATGAACACTGAAGCTTTCTTT.

This clone came up a few times. The chain links TRBV4-2 to TRBJ1-4, with 10 bases matching TRBD1. This CDR3 has 15 residues. CDR1 is LGHNA, CDR2 YNFKEQ, per germline. After removal of 1 base from V and 8 bases from J, the junction contained 4 bases not matched to a gene. The DNA of the CDR3 is TGTGCCAGCAGCCAAGGCGGGACAGGGGAAGAAAAACTGTTTTTT. It yields the protein CASSQGGTGEEKLFF.